The next 27 T cell receptor beta chains were all read from a single sample in a study of T cell responses to AZD1222 COVID-19 vaccine. Assay: immunoSEQ multiplex PCR; the TCRdb copy retains only in-frame clones and omits some. The repertoire holds about 150,000 clones, with more than 90% as singletons. The sample consisted of peripheral blood, taken on day 0 of AZD1222 vaccination. Receptors were obtained from an adult in good health.

There are a few counts of this clone. J is TRBJ1-4 and V is TRBV2, with 8 bases that match TRBD1. This CDR3 spans 12 amino acids. Germline CDR1 SNHLY, CDR2 FYNNEI. V shed 10 bases, J shed 7 bases, and the junction held 5 bases outside the gene matches. Here the CDR3 DNA reads TGTGCCACCCAGGGGGCGGGTGAAAAACTGTTTTTT. The encoded protein is CATQGAGEKLFF.

This chain joins TRBV19 and TRBJ2-6, with a tentative D call TRBD1 (6 bases). Trimming took off 5 bases at V and 1 base at J, with 18 bases between the two ends. The CDR3 covers 18 residues. Germline-derived CDR1 and CDR2 are LNHDA and SQIVND (reference sequence). The CDR3 spells CASSWSGVAFSGANVLTF. The CDR3 DNA follows: TGTGCCAGTAGTTGGTCAGGGGTCGCCTTTTCTGGGGCCAACGTCCTGACTTTC.

The chain joins TRBV14 to TRBJ1-1, with 9 bases fitting TRBD1. The CDR3 length is 15 residues. Per germline, CDR1 SGHDN and CDR2 FVKESK. V shed 2 bases and J 10 bases; nucleotides not matched to a gene: 11. The CDR3 DNA sequence: TGTGCCAGCAGCCAATACTGGAACAGGGGGCAAGGAGCTTTCTTT. The encoded protein is CASSQYWNRGQGAFF. The full variable domain, with the rest looked up from reference TRBV14 and TRBJ1-1, is EAGVTQFPSHSVIEKGQTVTLRCDPISGHDNLYWYRRVMGKEIKFLLHFVKESKQDESGMPNNRFLAERTGGTYSTLKVQPAELEDSGVYFCASSQYWNRGQGAFFGQGTRLTVV.

This sequence joins TRBV21-1 and TRBJ1-3; TRBD1, the D gene given by the table, was not confirmed from the DNA. TRBV21-1 is marked as a pseudogene. This CDR3 has 18 amino acids. In DNA, the CDR3 is TGTGCCAGCAGCAGAAAGGCCCCAGGCCTGAGCTCTGGAAACACCATATATTTT. Its translation: CASSRKAPGLSSGNTIYF.

The V call is TRBV10-3, the J call TRBJ1-4; 12 nucleotides match TRBD1. Germline CDR1 ENHRY, CDR2 SYGVKD. The junction had 8 bases not matched to a gene; V was cut back by 3 bases and J by 0 bases. The CDR3 contains 19 residues. The CDR3 region is CAISDFWDRGPATNEKLFF. CDR3 sequence (DNA): TGTGCCATCAGTGATTTTTGGGACAGGGGGCCGGCAACTAATGAAAAACTGTTTTTT.

This chain connects TRBV30 to TRBJ1-2, with D possibly TRBD1 on 5 matching bases. CDR3 length: 14 amino acids. Germline V gene sequence: CDR1 GTSNPN, CDR2 SVGIG (reference sequence). V was clipped by 4 bases and J by 2 bases, with 14 bases between them. The DNA of the CDR3 is TGTGCCTGGAACCCGTCGGGGGACAACTATGGCTACACCTTC. Translated, it gives CAWNPSGDNYGYTF.

This clone was recorded once. The V gene is TRBV10-3, the J gene TRBJ1-1; 7 bases map to TRBD1. This CDR3 has 17 residues. V shed 6 bases, J shed 7 bases, and the junction held 20 bases outside the gene matches. Germline V gene data show CDR1 as ENHRY and CDR2 as SYGVKD. The CDR3 spells CAIRTSAGGFRRDEAFF. The CDR3 DNA sequence: TGTGCCATCAGGACATCGGCAGGGGGTTTTCGGCGTGATGAAGCTTTCTTT.

The CDR3, as DNA: TGTGCCAGCAGCGTGGGGGGTCAAAACACTGAAGCTTTCTTT. Residues: CASSVGGQNTEAFF. The gene calls are TRBV9 and TRBJ1-1; D possibly corresponds to TRBD1 (5 bases). The CDR3 length is 14 residues. In germline, CDR1 is SGDLS, CDR2 YYNGEE. V gave up 2 bases and J gave up 2 bases, with 10 bases separating them.

V usage is TRBV5-1 and J usage is TRBJ1-2, with 7 bases fitting TRBD1. J gave up 14 bases and V 3 bases, and 16 bases lay outside the gene matches. The germline V gene has CDR1 SGHRS and CDR2 YFSETQ. The CDR3 has 14 amino acids. This chain's CDR3 is CASSSTGSQWTGTF. The CDR3, as DNA: TGCGCCAGCAGCTCGACAGGGAGTCAGTGGACTGGGACCTTC.

The V gene is TRBV7-8, the J gene TRBJ2-7; 11 bases are a match to TRBD1. CDR3 size: 17 residues. Per germline, CDR1 SGHVS and CDR2 FQNEAQ. V trimming: 5 bases; J trimming: 6 bases; junction bases outside the gene matches: 15. The CDR3 loop reads CASSRAARDRGKGEQYF. CDR3 nucleotides: TGTGCCAGCAGCCGAGCGGCCCGGGACAGGGGGAAGGGCGAGCAGTACTTC.

This chain links TRBV5-1 with TRBJ2-7; D may match TRBD1 or TRBD2 (6 bases each). This CDR3 is built from 16 residues. The germline V gene has CDR1 SGHRS and CDR2 YFSETQ. V was pared by 0 bases and J by 0 bases, with 13 bases between. CDR3 amino acids: CASSLGTGASSYEQYF. CDR3 coding DNA: TGCGCCAGCAGCTTGGGGACGGGGGCCAGCTCCTACGAGCAGTACTTC.

The rearrangement joins TRBV9 to TRBJ1-4; 7 nucleotides line up with TRBD1. The germline CDR1 and CDR2 sequences are SGDLS and YYNGEE. V lost 3 bases and J lost 0; bases outside the gene matches: 5. This CDR3 has 16 amino acids. The DNA for the CDR3 is TGTGCCAGCAGCGCGGGCAGGGGGGCAACTAATGAAAAACTGTTTTTT. This sequence encodes CASSAGRGATNEKLFF.

This clone was counted once. The rearrangement joins TRBV15 to TRBJ2-3; 9 nucleotides match TRBD2. CDR3 length equals 15 residues. V trimming: 4 bases; J trimming: 2 bases; junction bases outside the gene matches: 4. The germline CDR1 and CDR2 sequences are LNHNV and YYDKDF (reference sequence). The CDR3 protein is CATSTLAGSTDTQYF. CDR3 DNA sequence: TGTGCCACCAGCACGCTAGCGGGATCCACAGATACGCAGTATTTT. Variable domain in full (rest from reference TRBV15 and TRBJ2-3): DAMVIQNPRYQVTQFGKPVTLSCSQTLNHNVMYWYQQKSSQAPKLLFHYYDKDFNNEADTPDNFQSRRPNTSFCFLDIRSPGLGDTAMYLCATSTLAGSTDTQYFGPGTRLTVL.

This chain connects TRBV28 to TRBJ2-7; 8 bases map to TRBD1. V shed 5 bases and J 12 bases; nucleotides not matched to a gene: 18. The CDR3 covers 15 residues. CDR1 is MDHEN and CDR2 is SYDVKM in the germline V gene. CDR3 sequence reads: CASSESMRTGQLLYF. The CDR3 DNA reads TGTGCCAGCAGTGAAAGCATGCGGACAGGGCAACTTTTGTACTTC.

The chain employs TRBV9 and TRBJ2-7; D perhaps matches TRBD2 (6 bases). CDR1 SGDLS and CDR2 YYNGEE come from the germline V gene. The ends were cut back, 4 bases at V and 5 bases at J, with 16 bases in the middle. The CDR3 consists of 14 residues. The chain's CDR3 is CASSLGGGTHEQYF. The CDR3 DNA reads as TGTGCCAGCAGCCTCGGTGGGGGGACCCACGAGCAGTACTTC.

The chain is built from TRBV6-4 and TRBJ1-1, with D possibly TRBD1 on 5 matching bases. CDR3 length equals 16 residues. Trimming took 3 bases from V and 5 from J, leaving 19 bases between them. CDR1 and CDR2 (germline): MRHNA, SNTAGT. CDR3 amino acids: CASSDSGQGWSTEAFF. DNA for the CDR3: TGTGCCAGCAGTGATTCGGGTCAGGGCTGGAGTACTGAAGCTTTCTTT.

This sequence joins TRBV5-1 and TRBJ1-2, with unresolved D. The CDR3 sequence is 13 residues long. Germline CDR1 SGHRS, CDR2 YFSETQ. Trimming took 0 bases from V and 2 from J, leaving 5 bases between them. This CDR3 is CASSLDDNYGYTF. In DNA, the CDR3 is TGCGCCAGCAGCTTGGACGACAACTATGGCTACACCTTC. The full variable domain, in which reference TRBV5-1 and TRBJ1-2 provide the parts outside the CDR3, is KAGVTQTPRYLIKTRGQQVTLSCSPISGHRSVSWYQQTPGQGLQFLFEYFSETQRNKGNFPGRFSGRQFSNSRSEMNVSTLELGDSALYLCASSLDDNYGYTFGSGTRLTVV.

This chain links TRBV18 with TRBJ1-1; unclear D gene. The CDR3 covers 12 residues. V was trimmed by 0 bases and J by 6 bases, leaving 5 bases between them. CDR1 and CDR2 (germline): KGHSH, LQKENI. CDR3 amino acids: CASSPPGAEAFF. CDR3 nucleotides: TGTGCCAGCTCACCACCTGGGGCTGAAGCTTTCTTT.

V gene TRBV15 combines with J gene TRBJ1-6, with TRBD1 matching over 7 bases. CDR3 length: 17 amino acids. Germline assignment: CDR1 LNHNV and CDR2 YYDKDF (reference sequence). J gave up 0 bases and V 5 bases, and 7 bases lay outside the gene matches. CDR3 DNA sequence: TGTGCCACCAGCCGGCGACAGGGAAGCTCCTATAATTCACCCCTCCACTTT. It encodes CATSRRQGSSYNSPLHF.

This clone came up once. The chain has TRBV7-2 and TRBJ1-2; TRBD1 aligns across 8 bases. The CDR3 totals 14 residues. V shed 6 bases and J 2 bases; nucleotides not matched to a gene: 5. Germline V lookup: CDR1 SGHTA, CDR2 FQGNSA. The CDR3 nucleotides are TGTGCCAGCAGGAAGAGGACAGGGAACTATGGCTACACCTTC. It specifies CASRKRTGNYGYTF.

This clone was seen just once. The chain couples TRBV3-1 (or the pseudogene TRBV3-2) to TRBJ1-6; a weak D match, TRBD1 (6 bases). CDR3 length: 21 residues. The germline CDR1 and CDR2 sequences are LGHDT and YNNKEL (reference sequence). Trimming took off 2 bases at V and 3 bases at J, with 26 bases between the two ends. The CDR3 DNA reads TGTGCCAGCAGCCAAAGTTCTCCGAGGAGGGGGGGAATGGGCTATAATTCACCCCTCCACTTT. This encodes CASSQSSPRRGGMGYNSPLHF.

The chain uses TRBV2 and TRBJ2-3; 8 bases align to TRBD2. Germline V gene sequence: CDR1 SNHLY, CDR2 FYNNEI. V shed 6 bases, J shed 3 bases, and the junction held 8 bases outside the gene matches. CDR3 length: 15 amino acids. CDR3 sequence (DNA): TGTGCCAGCAGGAAGGGGAGCGGGGGAACAGATACGCAGTATTTT. Amino acid sequence: CASRKGSGGTDTQYF.

V usage is TRBV7-3 and J usage is TRBJ1-2; D is unclear. The germline V and J ends were trimmed by 0 bases and 4 bases, with 12 bases remaining between them. Germline V gene sequence: CDR1 SGHTA, CDR2 FQGTGA. CDR3 length: 15 residues. The CDR3 spells CASSLTPDSSYGYTF. Here the CDR3 DNA reads TGTGCCAGCAGCTTAACCCCAGACTCAAGCTATGGCTACACCTTC.

The chain recombines TRBV7-2 with TRBJ1-6; D not resolved. V lost 5 bases and J lost 7, with 15 bases in between. Per germline, CDR1 SGHTA and CDR2 FQGNSA. The CDR3 spans 15 residues. In DNA form, the CDR3 reads TGTGCCAGCAGCCCTGCCAGGCAGACGAATTCACCCCTCCACTTT. This encodes CASSPARQTNSPLHF.

J is TRBJ1-5 and V is TRBV3-1 (or the pseudogene TRBV3-2); 10 bases match TRBD1. Looked up from germline, CDR1 is LGHDT and CDR2 is YNNKEL (reference sequence). This CDR3 has 15 residues. The ends lost 5 bases at V and 2 bases at J; junction bases unmatched: 3. The CDR3 here is CASSSGTGGNQPQHF. CDR3 nucleotide sequence: TGTGCCAGCAGCTCCGGGACAGGGGGCAATCAGCCCCAGCATTTT.

This rearrangement joins TRBV7-9 to TRBJ1-4; 7 bases line up with TRBD1. The CDR3 covers 17 residues. Germline V CDR1 and CDR2: SEHNR, FQNEAQ (reference sequence). V dropped 2 bases and J dropped 8; count of bases not matched to a gene: 14. The CDR3 sequence: CASSLSGTVRRDEKLFF. The DNA for the CDR3 is TGTGCCAGCAGCTTATCCGGGACAGTCCGAAGAGACGAAAAACTGTTTTTT.

This sequence joins TRBV19 and TRBJ1-3; tentative D call: TRBD1 (5 bases). From germline, CDR1 is LNHDA and CDR2 SQIVND (reference sequence). The CDR3 has 12 amino acids. The V and J ends lost 9 bases and 4 bases respectively, with 10 bases between them. CDR3 protein: CASGRTGNTIYF. The CDR3 DNA reads as TGTGCCAGCGGGAGGACAGGAAACACCATATATTTT.